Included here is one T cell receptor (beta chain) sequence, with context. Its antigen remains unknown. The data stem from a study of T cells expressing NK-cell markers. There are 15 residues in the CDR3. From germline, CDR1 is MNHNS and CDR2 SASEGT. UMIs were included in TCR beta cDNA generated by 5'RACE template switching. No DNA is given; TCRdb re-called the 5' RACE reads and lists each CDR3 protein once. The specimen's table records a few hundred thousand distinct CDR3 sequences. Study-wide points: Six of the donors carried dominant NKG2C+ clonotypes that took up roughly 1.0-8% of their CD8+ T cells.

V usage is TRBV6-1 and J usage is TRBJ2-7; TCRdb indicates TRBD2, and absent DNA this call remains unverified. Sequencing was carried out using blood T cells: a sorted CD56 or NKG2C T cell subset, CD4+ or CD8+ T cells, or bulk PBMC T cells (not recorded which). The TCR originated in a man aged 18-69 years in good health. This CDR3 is CASSPGTAGSYEQYF.